This entry is about one T cell receptor beta chain. This clonotype was seen repeatedly, ten times or more. The target of this receptor is not known. No much larger clone is present one base from it, and per-base qualities are unavailable. The CDR3, from cysteine to phenylalanine, totals 12 residues. Here the CDR3 DNA is all that survives: 36 bases in frame from base 1. Relative to germline, V is 4 bases shorter and J is 3 bases shorter, with 7 bases between their ends. Amplification of TCR beta CDR3 regions was carried out from RNA transcripts. The TCR CDR3 was subjected to a first round of RT-PCR using the HTBI primer set and the Qiagen OneStep RT-PCR kit. Libraries were constructed in a second round of multiplex PCR, after which size selection and purification were carried out. Libraries were sequenced paired-end with 100 bp reads on an Illumina HiSeq2000. Concerning the study's data processing: Raw data were processed with SOAPnuke, discarding reads with adapters, uncalled bases, mean Phred below 15, or no exact constant-primer or identifier match. High-quality paired reads were merged using COPE v1.2.5, and each unique nucleotide sequence was defined as a clonotype. Clonotypes were aligned to IMGT TRBV, TRBD and TRBJ reference segments using MiTCR v1.1. The analysis included only V-J combinations with a frequency above 0.0001, which together covered 98% to 99.2% of the repertoires. The TCS score was defined as F50 (clonal expansion) divided by E x V (chaos), with BLOSUM62-based TCRdist calculated between CDR3 peptides within each V-J. Welch's t-statistics and random forest reduced fewer than 600 V-J features to 13, which were used in a naive Bayes classifier (R e1071). Using fastp at Q25 and MiXCR, TCRdb reprocessed the public reads and kept productive beta chains. Rows with one shared CDR3 protein collapse into an entry with the most common genes and DNA. These V and J calls originate from TCRdb's pipeline instead of the authors' own analysis. The sample table records over 500,000 distinct CDR3 sequences; approximately 16% of these occur just once. The ten largest clones represent 25% to 35% of the sample.

Moderately to severely active disease, a Clinical Activity Score of at least 3, a NOSPECS grade of at least 4, and a duration under 3 months were present in ophthalmopathy patients. Any patient with an uncontrolled infection, another autoimmune disease, pregnancy or lactation was excluded. Clinical symptoms, serum thyroxine and TRAb, thyroid ultrasound, and orbital computed tomography formed the basis for the diagnoses. PBMCs were separated from around 9.1 ml of fresh peripheral blood using Ficoll-Paque density gradient centrifugation. Total RNA was extracted using Trizol reagent, and RNA quality was assessed on an Agilent 2100 Bioanalyzer. The data originate from a study of T cells in Graves' hyperthyroidism and ophthalmopathy (dated by TCRdb to the late 2010s). Background on the whole study: Peripheral blood samples were taken at the time of initial diagnosis, prior to any treatment. For training and testing, the 100 patients in the discovery cohort were randomly divided in a 7:3 ratio. TCR V-J signatures able to tell the groups apart were searched for in a discovery cohort of 95 to 100 patients, of whom approximately 40 had Graves' ophthalmopathy and roughly 58 had stable Graves' hyperthyroidism. Following sampling, methimazole starting at 30 mg daily was given to hyperthyroidism patients, and high-dose intravenous methylprednisolone was given to ophthalmopathy patients. Prospective prediction of ophthalmopathy was tested in an independent validation cohort of 18 to 20 hyperthyroidism patients and some 17 patients who later progressed to ophthalmopathy. The study also compared thyroid tissue and blood T-cell repertoires from five or six Graves' hyperthyroidism patients. The paper describes TCR Vbeta CDR3 sequencing of about 140 peripheral blood samples, made up of 43 ophthalmopathy patients, roughly 72 hyperthyroidism patients and 17 progressor patients. Summary of the overall study and its limitations: A model built on a 13 V-J signature distinguished ophthalmopathy from stable hyperthyroidism, reaching 85% to 90% sensitivity and 81.08% specificity in cross-validation and 80%/75% in testing. Most expanded thyroid clonotypes (frequency above 0.001) were also detected in blood, a finding suggesting that blood repertoires may reflect thyroid immune responses. No statistical method was used to fix the sample size in advance, and group allocation was not hidden from the investigators. In validation, the model predicted progression to ophthalmopathy with approximately 71% sensitivity and about 73% specificity, a median of 6.5 months before onset.

The rearranged chain carries TRBV12-3 or TRBV12-4 and TRBJ2-7; perhaps TRBD2 is the D gene, with 5 bases matching. This clonotype was obtained from a woman aged 30 to 39 with Graves' ophthalmopathy. The sample taken for sequencing was blood. CDR3 loop: CASSSGVYEQYF. The DNA is as follows: TGTGCCAGCAGTTCCGGGGTCTACGAGCAGTACTTC.